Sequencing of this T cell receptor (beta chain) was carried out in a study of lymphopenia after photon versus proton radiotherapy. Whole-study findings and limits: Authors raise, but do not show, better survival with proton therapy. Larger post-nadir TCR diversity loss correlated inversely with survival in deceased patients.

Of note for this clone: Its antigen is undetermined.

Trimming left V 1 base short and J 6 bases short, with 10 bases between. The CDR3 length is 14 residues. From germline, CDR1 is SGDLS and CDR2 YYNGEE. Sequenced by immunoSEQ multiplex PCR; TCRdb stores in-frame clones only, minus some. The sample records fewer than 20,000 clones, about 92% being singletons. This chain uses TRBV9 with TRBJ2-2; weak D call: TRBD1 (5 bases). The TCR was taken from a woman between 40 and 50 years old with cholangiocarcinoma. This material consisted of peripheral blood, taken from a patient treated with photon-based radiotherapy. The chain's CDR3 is CASSVLTTAGELFF. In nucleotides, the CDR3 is TGTGCCAGCAGCGTACTTACGACAGCCGGGGAGCTGTTTTTT.